These 11 T cell receptor beta chains share one sample of origin, sequenced in a study of T cells in Graves' hyperthyroidism and ophthalmopathy. RNA transcripts yielded amplified TCR beta CDR3 regions. Researchers ran a first-round RT-PCR on the TCR CDR3 using the HTBI primer set. MiXCR, applied by TCRdb to the multiplex PCR reads, yields one record per CDR3 protein. The profile shows 470,000 or so distinct CDR3 sequences, less than 25% of them singletons. Specimen: blood. These receptor sequences come from a man younger than 35 with Graves' hyperthyroidism.

In its sample, this clonotype was seen many times. The CDR3 region is CASTQGGGGYTF. The CDR3 DNA reads TGTGCCAGCACACAGGGCGGGGGCGGCTACACCTTC. The chain uses TRBV7-9 and TRBJ1-2; possibly TRBD1 for D (6 bases). The CDR3 runs 12 residues. The ends were cut back, 7 bases at V and 8 bases at J, with 14 bases in the middle. Germline V gene lookup returns CDR1 SEHNR and CDR2 FQNEAQ (reference sequence).

This clonotype was recorded many times. This sequence joins TRBV2 and TRBJ2-7; 14 bases are a match to TRBD2. After removal of 5 bases from V and 7 bases from J, the junction contained 7 bases not matched to a gene. The CDR3 covers 15 residues. Germline assignment: CDR1 SNHLY and CDR2 FYNNEI. The CDR3 DNA sequence: TGTGCCAGCAGTCCGGGACTAGCGGGGGAGGAAGAGCAGTACTTC. Protein: CASSPGLAGEEEQYF.

The V gene is TRBV20-1, the J gene TRBJ2-1; possible D gene TRBD2, 5 bases. CDR1 is DFQATT and CDR2 is SNEGSKA in the germline V gene (reference sequence). The CDR3 length is 11 residues. V was trimmed by 5 bases and J by 8 bases, leaving 10 bases between them. The CDR3 sequence is CSAQLVHEQFF. For the CDR3, the DNA is TGCAGTGCTCAACTAGTCCATGAGCAGTTCTTC.

This clonotype has at least ten counts. The V gene is TRBV4-1, the J gene TRBJ1-5; no reliable D call. The CDR3 consists of 14 residues. The V gene lost 1 base and the J gene lost 9 bases, with 13 bases spanning the gap. Germline V gene sequence: CDR1 MGHRA, CDR2 YSYEKL. In DNA, the CDR3 is TGCGCCAGCAGCCAAGTAGACCGGGCTATGCCCCAGCATTTT. Translating it yields CASSQVDRAMPQHF.

This clonotype appeared many times. The chain employs TRBV29-1 and TRBJ1-1, with 10 bases that match TRBD1. V shed 7 bases, J shed 4 bases, and the junction held 12 bases outside the gene matches. The CDR3 extends over 15 amino acids. Germline loops: CDR1 SQVTM, CDR2 ANQGSEA. The CDR3 bases are TGCAGCGCCTCCGGACAGGGGGGGTCGGGCACTGAAGCTTTCTTT. This translates into CSASGQGGSGTEAFF. Filled out from reference TRBV29-1 and TRBJ1-1, the complete variable domain reads SAVISQKPSRDICQRGTSLTIQCQVDSQVTMMFWYRQQPGQSLTLIATANQGSEATYESGFVIDKFPISRPNLTFSTLTVSNMSPEDSSIYLCSASGQGGSGTEAFFGQGTRLTVV.

This clonotype was picked up a small number of times. The V call is TRBV5-1, the J call TRBJ1-6; 9 nucleotides agree with TRBD1. The V and J ends lost 5 bases and 13 bases, in that order; junction bases with no gene match: 7. CDR1 is SGHRS, CDR2 YFSETQ, per germline. The CDR3 loop spans 13 amino acids. CDR3 DNA sequence: TGCGCCAGCAGTCCGGGACAGGGAATTCCCCTCCACTTT. As protein: CASSPGQGIPLHF.

There are many counts of this clonotype. This sequence joins TRBV6-1 and TRBJ1-2, with D possibly TRBD1 on 6 matching bases. The V gene lost 6 bases and the J gene lost 4 bases, with 12 bases spanning the gap. Germline CDR1 is MNHNS and CDR2 is SASEGT. This CDR3 region has 13 residues. The CDR3 protein is CASSPLQGYGYTF. The DNA for the CDR3 is TGTGCCAGCAGCCCATTACAGGGCTATGGCTACACCTTC.

In this sample, this clonotype turned up many times. V and J are TRBV28 and TRBJ2-7; the match to TRBD1 covers 7 bases. CDR1 MDHEN and CDR2 SYDVKM come from the germline V gene. The CDR3 spans 14 residues. Trimming took 7 bases from V and 3 from J; bases not matched to a gene: 9. The CDR3 nucleotides read TGTGCCAGCACCACAGGGGCAGATCTCTACGAGCAGTACTTC. Its protein product is CASTTGADLYEQYF.

This clonotype has a count of ten or more. The CDR3 DNA reads as TGTGCCAGCAGTCAGGGGTCCTCCCGGCACGAGCAGTACTTC. Translated: CASSQGSSRHEQYF. The V gene is TRBV9, the J gene TRBJ2-7, with D perhaps TRBD1 (6 bases). Per germline, CDR1 SGDLS and CDR2 YYNGEE. Trimming took off 5 bases at V and 5 bases at J, with 17 bases between the two ends. The CDR3 spans 14 residues.

The V gene is TRBV5-1, the J gene TRBJ2-7, with 9 nucleotides matching TRBD2. From germline, CDR1 is SGHRS and CDR2 YFSETQ. The CDR3 loop spans 17 amino acids. With V trimmed by 4 bases and J by 0 bases, 11 bases remained unmatched. CDR3: CASSLPSAGGYSYEQYF. In DNA, the CDR3 is TGCGCCAGCAGCCTCCCTTCAGCGGGAGGCTACTCCTACGAGCAGTACTTC.

This clonotype has ten or more counts. J is TRBJ2-2 and V is TRBV5-1; tentatively, D is TRBD1 (5 bases). The CDR3 contains 15 residues. Germline CDR1 is SGHRS and CDR2 is YFSETQ. V lost 2 bases and J lost 0, with 8 bases in between. The CDR3 DNA is TGCGCCAGCAGCTTAGGGGATCCGAACACCGGGGAGCTGTTTTTT. Amino acids: CASSLGDPNTGELFF.